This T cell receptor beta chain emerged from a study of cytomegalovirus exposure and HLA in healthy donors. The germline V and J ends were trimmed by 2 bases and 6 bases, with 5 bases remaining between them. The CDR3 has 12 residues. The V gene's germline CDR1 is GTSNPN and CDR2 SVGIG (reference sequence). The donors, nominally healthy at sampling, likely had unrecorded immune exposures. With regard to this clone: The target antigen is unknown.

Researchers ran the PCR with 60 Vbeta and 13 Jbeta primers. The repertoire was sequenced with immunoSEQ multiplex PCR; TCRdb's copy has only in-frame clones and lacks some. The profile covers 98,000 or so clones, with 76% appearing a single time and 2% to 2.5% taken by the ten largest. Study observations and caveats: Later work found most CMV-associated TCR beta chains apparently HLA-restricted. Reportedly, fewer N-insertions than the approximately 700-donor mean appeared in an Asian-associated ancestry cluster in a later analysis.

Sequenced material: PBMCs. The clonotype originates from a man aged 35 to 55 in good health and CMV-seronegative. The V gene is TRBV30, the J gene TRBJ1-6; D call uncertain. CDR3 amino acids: CAWSLANSPLHF. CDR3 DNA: TGTGCCTGGAGTCTAGCTAATTCACCCCTCCACTTT.